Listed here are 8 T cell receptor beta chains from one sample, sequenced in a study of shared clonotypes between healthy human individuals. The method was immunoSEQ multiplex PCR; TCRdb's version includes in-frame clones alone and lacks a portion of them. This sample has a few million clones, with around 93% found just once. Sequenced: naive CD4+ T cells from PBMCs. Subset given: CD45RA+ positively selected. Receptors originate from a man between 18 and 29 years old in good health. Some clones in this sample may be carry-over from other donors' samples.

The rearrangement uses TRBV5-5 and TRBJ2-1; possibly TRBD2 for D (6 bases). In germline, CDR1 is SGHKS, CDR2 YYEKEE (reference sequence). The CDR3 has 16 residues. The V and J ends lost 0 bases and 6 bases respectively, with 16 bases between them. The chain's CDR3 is CASSLGSLAGPNEQFF. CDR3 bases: TGTGCCAGCAGCTTGGGATCACTAGCCGGTCCCAATGAGCAGTTCTTC.

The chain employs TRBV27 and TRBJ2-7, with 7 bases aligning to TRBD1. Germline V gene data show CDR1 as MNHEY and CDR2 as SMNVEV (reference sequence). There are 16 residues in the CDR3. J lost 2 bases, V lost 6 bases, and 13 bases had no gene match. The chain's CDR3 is CASRATSTGFPYEQYF. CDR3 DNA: TGTGCCAGCAGGGCTACCTCGACAGGGTTTCCCTACGAGCAGTACTTC.

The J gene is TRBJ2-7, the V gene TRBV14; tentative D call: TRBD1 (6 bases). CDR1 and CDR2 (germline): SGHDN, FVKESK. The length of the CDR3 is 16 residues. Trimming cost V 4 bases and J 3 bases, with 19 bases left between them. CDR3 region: CASSPPLHRADYEQYF. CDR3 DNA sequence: TGTGCCAGCAGCCCGCCACTTCACAGGGCCGACTACGAGCAGTACTTC.

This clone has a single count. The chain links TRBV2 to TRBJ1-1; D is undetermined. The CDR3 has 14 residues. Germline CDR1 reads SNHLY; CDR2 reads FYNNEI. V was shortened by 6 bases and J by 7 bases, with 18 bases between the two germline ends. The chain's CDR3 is CASSPESHPLEAFF. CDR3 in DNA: TGTGCCAGCAGCCCCGAGTCTCACCCGCTTGAAGCTTTCTTT.

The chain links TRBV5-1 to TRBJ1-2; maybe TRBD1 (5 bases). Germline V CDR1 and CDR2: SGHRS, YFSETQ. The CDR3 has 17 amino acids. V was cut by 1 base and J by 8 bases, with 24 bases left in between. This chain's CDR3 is CASSLKLQGAHDRGYTF. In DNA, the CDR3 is TGCGCCAGCAGCTTGAAGTTGCAGGGCGCCCACGATAGAGGCTACACCTTC.

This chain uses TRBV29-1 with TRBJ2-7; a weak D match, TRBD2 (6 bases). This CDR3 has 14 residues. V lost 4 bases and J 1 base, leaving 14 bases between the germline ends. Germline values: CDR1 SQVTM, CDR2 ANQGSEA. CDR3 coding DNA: TGCAGCGTTGTAGCGGACACCAGTTCCTACGAGCAGTACTTC. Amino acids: CSVVADTSSYEQYF.

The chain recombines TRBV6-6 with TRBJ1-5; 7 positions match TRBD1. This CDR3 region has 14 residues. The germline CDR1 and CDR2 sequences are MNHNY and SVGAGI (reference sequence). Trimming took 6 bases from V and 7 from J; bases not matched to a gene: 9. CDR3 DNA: TGTGCCAGCAGCGGAGGACAGGCTCCACAGCCCCAGCATTTT. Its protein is CASSGGQAPQPQHF.

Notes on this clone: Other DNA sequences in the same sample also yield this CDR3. The CDR3 bases are TGTGCCAGCAGCTTAAACAATGAGCAGTTCTTC. The encoded protein is CASSLNNEQFF. The chain is built from TRBV7-9 and TRBJ2-1, with D uncertain. The CDR3 consists of 11 residues. CDR1 is SEHNR and CDR2 is FQNEAQ in the germline V gene (reference sequence). V shed 2 bases and J shed 5 bases, with 1 base lying between them.